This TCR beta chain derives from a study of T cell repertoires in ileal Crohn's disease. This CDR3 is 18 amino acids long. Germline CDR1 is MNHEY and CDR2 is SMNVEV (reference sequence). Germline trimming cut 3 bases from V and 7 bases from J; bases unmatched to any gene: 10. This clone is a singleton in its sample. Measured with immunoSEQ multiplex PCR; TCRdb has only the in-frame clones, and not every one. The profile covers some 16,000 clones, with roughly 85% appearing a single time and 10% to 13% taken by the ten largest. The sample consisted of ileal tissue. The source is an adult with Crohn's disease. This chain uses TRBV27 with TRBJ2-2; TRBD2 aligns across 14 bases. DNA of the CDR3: TGTGCCAGCAGTTTCCCCGGACTAGCGGGGGGCCCTAGCGGGGAGCTGTTTTTT. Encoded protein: CASSFPGLAGGPSGELFF.